The 17 T cell receptor beta chains below come from one sample, sequenced in a study of CXCR3-negative and CXCR3-positive naive CD8 T cells. It was by 5' RACE with UMI labels that the TRB cDNA libraries were prepared. Reprocessing the 5' RACE reads, TCRdb reports a single entry for every CDR3 protein and omits DNA. This table lists 90,000 to 100,000 distinct CDR3 sequences. Sequencing input: naive CXCR3- CD8+ T cells from blood. The subset: CD45RO-CCR7+CD27+CD95- naive CD8+ T cells lacking CXCR3 (TNR3-). These receptors originate from a human donor in good health. Some clones in this sample may be carry-over from other donors' samples.

The chain combines TRBV28 with TRBJ2-7; there is no DNA to check the TCRdb D call of TRBD2. The CDR3 contains 18 residues. The germline V gene encodes CDR1 MDHEN and CDR2 SYDVKM. The CDR3 sequence: CASSLLRGRTSGPYEQYF.

This sequence joins TRBV7-9 and TRBJ1-1; TCRdb's assignment of TRBD1 cannot be checked, as there is no DNA. Germline values: CDR1 SEHNR, CDR2 FQNEAQ (reference sequence). This CDR3 region has 15 residues. The chain's CDR3 is CASSSPHPPTTEAFF.

This chain joins TRBV7-3 and TRBJ2-3. This CDR3 is built from 13 residues. Germline CDR1 is SGHTA and CDR2 is FQGTGA. The CDR3: CASSSEETDTQYF. Combining the CDR3 with reference TRBV7-3 and TRBJ2-3 gives the whole variable domain GAGVSQTPSNKVTEKGKYVELRCDPISGHTALYWYRQSLGQGPEFLIYFQGTGAADDSGLPNDRFFAVRPEGSVSTLKIQRTERGDSAVYLCASSSEETDTQYFGPGTRLTVL.

This chain connects TRBV11-3 to TRBJ2-1; lacking DNA, the TRBD1 call made by TCRdb goes unchecked. CDR1 is SGHNT, CDR2 YENEEA, per germline. The CDR3 contains 13 residues. The CDR3 reads CASGPGQGNEQFF.

CDR3 sequence reads: CSGRQGGDTEAFF. The chain is built from TRBV29-1 and TRBJ1-1; the D call of TRBD1 rests on TCRdb alone, since no DNA is present to check it. From germline, CDR1 is SQVTM and CDR2 ANQGSEA. The CDR3 consists of 13 residues.

V usage is TRBV12-5 and J usage is TRBJ2-7; TCRdb names TRBD1, which stays unverified in the absence of DNA. This CDR3 has 15 residues. Germline CDR1 LGHNT, CDR2 FRNRAP. CDR3 protein: CASGSGASAYYEQYF.

This chain uses TRBV7-6 with TRBJ2-3; TCRdb indicates TRBD1, and absent DNA this call remains unverified. This CDR3 is built from 15 residues. Germline CDR1 SGHVS, CDR2 FNYEAQ. The CDR3 loop is CASSTPGQEVDTQYF.

V usage is TRBV29-1 and J usage is TRBJ2-5; with no DNA, the TCRdb D assignment of TRBD1 cannot be verified. CDR1 and CDR2 from the germline V gene are SQVTM and ANQGSEA. The CDR3 length is 14 residues. CDR3 residues: CSVRGRQGEETQYF.

The V call is TRBV12-3 or TRBV12-4, the J call TRBJ2-1; no DNA is available, so the TRBD2 call from TCRdb remains unchecked. This CDR3 has 15 amino acids. CDR3 amino acids: CASNTGLALYNEQFF.

The chain is built from TRBV29-1 and TRBJ2-7; the D call from TCRdb, TRBD2, cannot be confirmed without DNA. Germline V gives CDR1 SQVTM, CDR2 ANQGSEA. The CDR3 is 14 residues long. The CDR3 loop is CSVETSGSSYEQYF.

The chain recombines TRBV12-3 or TRBV12-4 with TRBJ2-1; there is no DNA to check the TCRdb D call of TRBD2. The CDR3 has 16 amino acids. The CDR3 protein is CASSPVAGGSYNEQFF.

The gene calls are TRBV6-5 and TRBJ2-3; TCRdb returns TRBD2, unconfirmable since there is no DNA. Germline V gene lookup returns CDR1 MNHEY and CDR2 SVGAGI. There are 15 residues in the CDR3. CDR3 amino acids: CASSWASGGTDTQYF.

This rearrangement joins TRBV12-3 or TRBV12-4 to TRBJ2-3. The CDR3 totals 13 residues. CDR3: CASRSDVGDTQYF.

CDR3 sequence reads: CASSQQGARADTQYF. The chain recombines TRBV7-9 with TRBJ2-3; TCRdb designates TRBD1, a call that cannot be tested without DNA. Germline loops: CDR1 SEHNR, CDR2 FQNEAQ (reference sequence). The CDR3 runs to 15 residues.

The chain couples TRBV6-2 or TRBV6-3 to TRBJ2-6. The CDR3 consists of 15 residues. Germline V gene sequence: CDR1 MNHEY, CDR2 SVGEGT. The CDR3 is CASSPPTSGANVLTF.

This chain uses TRBV4-3 with TRBJ2-3; no DNA is available, so the TRBD1 call from TCRdb remains unchecked. CDR1 LGHNA and CDR2 YSLEER come from the germline V gene. The CDR3 sequence is 16 residues long. The CDR3 sequence is CASSQNLHPPTDTQYF.

The chain carries TRBV4-1 and TRBJ2-1; TCRdb reports TRBD1, a call that lacks DNA to check it against. Germline values: CDR1 MGHRA, CDR2 YSYEKL. The CDR3 spans 19 residues. The chain's CDR3 is CASSQSAGRGRTLYNEQFF.